The clone carrying this T cell receptor beta chain has just a few counts. Its antigen is unidentified. V was clipped by 6 bases and J by 5 bases; unmatched bases: 5. This CDR3 has 13 residues. The V gene's germline CDR1 is DFQATT and CDR2 SNEGSKA (reference sequence). Alongside a J-beta primer mix, a sample-barcoded 5' primer served in a second PCR lasting roughly 6 to 11 cycles. Tags on each cDNA molecule came from a template-switch adaptor with 12 random nucleotides. TCRdb itself ran the 5' RACE reads through MiXCR, one entry per CDR3 protein. The table records about 780,000 distinct CDR3 sequences, 46% of them present only once. This sample is drawn from a study of blood T cells in healthy people across ages. No fewer than 6 micrograms of total RNA were isolated from every sample. General study points: Bulk PBMC profiling left naive and antigen-experienced comparisons inconclusive. Diversity was higher, and naive CD4+ cells more numerous, in long-lived donors than in aged donors.

The clonotype originates from a man at least 80 years old in good health. The sequencing sample was made of blood. The rearrangement uses TRBV20-1 and TRBJ1-5; 9 bases are shared with TRBD1. CDR3: CSAGTGLHQPQHF. The CDR3 DNA is TGCAGTGCCGGGACAGGGCTACATCAGCCCCAGCATTTT.